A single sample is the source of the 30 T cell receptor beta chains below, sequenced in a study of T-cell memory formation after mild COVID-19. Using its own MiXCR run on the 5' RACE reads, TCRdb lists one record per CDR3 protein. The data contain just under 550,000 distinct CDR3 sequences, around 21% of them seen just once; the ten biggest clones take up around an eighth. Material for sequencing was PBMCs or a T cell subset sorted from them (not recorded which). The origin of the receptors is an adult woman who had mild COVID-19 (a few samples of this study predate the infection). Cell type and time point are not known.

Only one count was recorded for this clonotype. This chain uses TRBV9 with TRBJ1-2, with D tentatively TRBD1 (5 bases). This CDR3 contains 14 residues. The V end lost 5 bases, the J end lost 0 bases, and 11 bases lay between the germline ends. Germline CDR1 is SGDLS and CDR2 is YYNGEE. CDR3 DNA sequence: TGTGCCAGCAGTCGGGACCCTCCTAACTATGGCTACACCTTC. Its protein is CASSRDPPNYGYTF.

The CDR3 sequence: CASSDTRSSYNEQFF. In DNA, the CDR3 is TGTGCCAGCAGCGATACTAGGAGCTCCTACAATGAGCAGTTCTTC. The J gene is TRBJ2-1, the V gene TRBV7-9, with a possible D match to TRBD2 (5 bases). This CDR3 has 15 amino acids. Germline CDR1 and CDR2: SEHNR and FQNEAQ (reference sequence). The V gene lost 5 bases and the J gene lost 0 bases, with 11 bases spanning the gap.

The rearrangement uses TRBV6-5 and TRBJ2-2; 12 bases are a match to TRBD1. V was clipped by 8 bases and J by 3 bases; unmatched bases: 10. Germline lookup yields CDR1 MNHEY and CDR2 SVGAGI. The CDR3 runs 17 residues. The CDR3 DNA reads TGTGCCAGCTCATTAGGGGGACAGGGGGCCCACACCGGGGAGCTGTTTTTT. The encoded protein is CASSLGGQGAHTGELFF.

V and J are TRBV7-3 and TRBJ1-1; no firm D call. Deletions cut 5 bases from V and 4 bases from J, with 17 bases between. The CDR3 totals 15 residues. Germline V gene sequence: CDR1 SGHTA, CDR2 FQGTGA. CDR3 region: CASSLNSLMSTEAFF. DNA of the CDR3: TGTGCCAGCAGCCTAAATAGTTTGATGTCCACTGAAGCTTTCTTT.

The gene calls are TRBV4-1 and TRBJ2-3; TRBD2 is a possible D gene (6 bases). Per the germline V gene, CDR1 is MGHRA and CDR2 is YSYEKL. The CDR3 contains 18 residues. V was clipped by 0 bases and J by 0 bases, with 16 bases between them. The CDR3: CASSQDGLAYISTDTQYF. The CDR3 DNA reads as TGCGCCAGCAGCCAAGATGGCCTAGCGTACATTAGCACAGATACGCAGTATTTT.

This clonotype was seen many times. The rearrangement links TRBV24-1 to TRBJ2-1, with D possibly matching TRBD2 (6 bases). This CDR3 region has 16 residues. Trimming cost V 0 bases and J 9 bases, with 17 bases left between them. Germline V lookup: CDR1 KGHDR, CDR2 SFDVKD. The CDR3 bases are TGTGCCACCAGTGATTTGTCCGGGGGATCTTATGGTGAGCAGTTCTTC. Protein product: CATSDLSGGSYGEQFF.

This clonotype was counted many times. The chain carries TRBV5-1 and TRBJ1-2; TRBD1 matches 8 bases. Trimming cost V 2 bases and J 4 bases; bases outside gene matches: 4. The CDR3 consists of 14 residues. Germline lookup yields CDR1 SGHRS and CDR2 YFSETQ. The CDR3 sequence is CASSFADRVYGYTF. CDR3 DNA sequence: TGCGCCAGCAGCTTCGCGGACAGGGTCTATGGCTACACCTTC.

The CDR3 here is CASSLLDSRNYGYTF. In DNA, the CDR3 is TGTGCCAGCTCACTACTGGACAGCAGGAACTATGGCTACACCTTC. V usage is TRBV18 and J usage is TRBJ1-2; possible D gene TRBD1, 6 bases. The germline V and J ends were trimmed by 4 bases and 2 bases, with 14 bases remaining between them. CDR1 and CDR2 from the germline V gene are KGHSH and LQKENI. This CDR3 is built from 15 residues.

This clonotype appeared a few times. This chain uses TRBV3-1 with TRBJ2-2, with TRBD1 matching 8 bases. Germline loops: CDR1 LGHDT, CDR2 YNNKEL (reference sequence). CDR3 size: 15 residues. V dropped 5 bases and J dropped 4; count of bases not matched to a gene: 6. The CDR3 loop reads CASSWTGIGTGELFF. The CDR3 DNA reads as TGTGCCAGCAGCTGGACAGGGATTGGCACCGGGGAGCTGTTTTTT.

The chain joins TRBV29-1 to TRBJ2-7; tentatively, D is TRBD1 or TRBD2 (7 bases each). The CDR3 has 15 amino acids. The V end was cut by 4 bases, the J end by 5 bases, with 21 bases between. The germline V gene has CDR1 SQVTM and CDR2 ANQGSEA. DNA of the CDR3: TGCAGCGTTGCCCTACCGTTGACAGGGAGGGACGAGCAGTACTTC. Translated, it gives CSVALPLTGRDEQYF.

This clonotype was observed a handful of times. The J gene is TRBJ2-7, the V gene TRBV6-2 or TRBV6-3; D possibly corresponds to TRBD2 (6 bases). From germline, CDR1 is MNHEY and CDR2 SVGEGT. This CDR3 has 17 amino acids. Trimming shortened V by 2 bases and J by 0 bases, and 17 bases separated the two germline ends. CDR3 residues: CASSYLPEGLPSYEQYF. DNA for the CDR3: TGTGCCAGCAGTTACCTCCCCGAGGGACTCCCCTCCTACGAGCAGTACTTC.

CDR3: CAWSAGANVLTF. Written as DNA, the CDR3 is TGTGCCTGGAGTGCTGGGGCCAACGTCCTGACTTTC. V and J are TRBV30 and TRBJ2-6, with D unclear. The CDR3 has 12 residues. CDR1 and CDR2 from the germline V gene are GTSNPN and SVGIG (reference sequence). V was trimmed by 1 base and J by 2 bases, leaving 0 bases between them.

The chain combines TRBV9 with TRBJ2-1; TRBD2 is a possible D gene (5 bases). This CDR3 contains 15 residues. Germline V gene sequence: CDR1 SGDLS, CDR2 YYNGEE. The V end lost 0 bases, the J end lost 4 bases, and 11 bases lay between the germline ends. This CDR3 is CASSVGTLVYNEQFF. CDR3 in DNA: TGTGCCAGCAGCGTAGGGACTCTAGTATACAATGAGCAGTTCTTC.

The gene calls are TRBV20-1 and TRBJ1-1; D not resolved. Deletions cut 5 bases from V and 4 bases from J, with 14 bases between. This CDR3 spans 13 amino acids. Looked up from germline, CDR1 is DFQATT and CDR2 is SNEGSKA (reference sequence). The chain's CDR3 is CSAEHLDGTEAFF. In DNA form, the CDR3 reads TGCAGTGCTGAACACCTAGATGGCACTGAAGCTTTCTTT.

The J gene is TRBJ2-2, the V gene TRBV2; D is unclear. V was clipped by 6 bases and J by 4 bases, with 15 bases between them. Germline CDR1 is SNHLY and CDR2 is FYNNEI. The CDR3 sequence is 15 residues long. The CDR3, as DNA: TGTGCCAGCAGCCCCTCGCGAGGATTCACCGGGGAGCTGTTTTTT. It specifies CASSPSRGFTGELFF.

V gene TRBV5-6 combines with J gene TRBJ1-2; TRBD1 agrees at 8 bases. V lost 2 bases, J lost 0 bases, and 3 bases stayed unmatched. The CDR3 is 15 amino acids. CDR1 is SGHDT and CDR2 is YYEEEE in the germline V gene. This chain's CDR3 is CASSFGTGANYGYTF. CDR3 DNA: TGTGCCAGCAGCTTTGGGACAGGAGCTAACTATGGCTACACCTTC.

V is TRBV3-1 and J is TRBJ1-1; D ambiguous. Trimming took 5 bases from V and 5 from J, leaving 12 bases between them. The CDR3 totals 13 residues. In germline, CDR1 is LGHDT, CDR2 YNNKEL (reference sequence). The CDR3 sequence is CASSSTLETEAFF. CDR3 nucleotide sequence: TGTGCCAGCAGCTCTACTCTAGAGACTGAAGCTTTCTTT.

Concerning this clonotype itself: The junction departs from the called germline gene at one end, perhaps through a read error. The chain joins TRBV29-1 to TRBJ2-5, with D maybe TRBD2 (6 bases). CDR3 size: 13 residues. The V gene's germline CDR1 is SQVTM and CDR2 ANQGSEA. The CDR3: CSGRDGGGEAQYF. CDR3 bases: TGCAGTGGCAGAGACGGGGGAGGAGAGGCCCAGTACTTC.

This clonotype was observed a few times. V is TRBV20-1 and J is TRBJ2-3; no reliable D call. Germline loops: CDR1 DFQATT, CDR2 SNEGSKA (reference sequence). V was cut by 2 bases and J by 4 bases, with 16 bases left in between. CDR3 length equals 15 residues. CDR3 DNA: TGCAGTGCTAGAAGTTTGCGGACGATAGCAGATACGCAGTATTTT. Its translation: CSARSLRTIADTQYF.

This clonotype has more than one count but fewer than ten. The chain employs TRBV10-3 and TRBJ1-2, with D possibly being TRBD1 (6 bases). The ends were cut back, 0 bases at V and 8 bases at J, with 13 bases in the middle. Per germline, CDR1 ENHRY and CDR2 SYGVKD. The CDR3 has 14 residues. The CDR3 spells CAISESRDINGYTF. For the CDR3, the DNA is TGTGCCATCAGTGAGTCGAGGGACATAAACGGCTACACCTTC.

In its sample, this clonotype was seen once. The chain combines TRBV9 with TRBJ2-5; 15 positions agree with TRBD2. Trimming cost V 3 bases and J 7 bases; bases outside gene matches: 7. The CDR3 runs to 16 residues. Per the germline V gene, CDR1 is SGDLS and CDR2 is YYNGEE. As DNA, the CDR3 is TGTGCCAGCAGCGCCGGACTAGCGGGAGGGCCGGGGACCCAGTACTTC. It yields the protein CASSAGLAGGPGTQYF.

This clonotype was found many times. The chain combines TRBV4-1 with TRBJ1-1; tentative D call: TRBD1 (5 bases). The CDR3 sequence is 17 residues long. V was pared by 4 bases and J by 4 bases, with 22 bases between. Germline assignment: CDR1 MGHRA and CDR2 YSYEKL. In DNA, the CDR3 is TGCGCCAGCAGCCTCAAGAGGGGACTGAAGACGGGCACTGAAGCTTTCTTT. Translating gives CASSLKRGLKTGTEAFF.

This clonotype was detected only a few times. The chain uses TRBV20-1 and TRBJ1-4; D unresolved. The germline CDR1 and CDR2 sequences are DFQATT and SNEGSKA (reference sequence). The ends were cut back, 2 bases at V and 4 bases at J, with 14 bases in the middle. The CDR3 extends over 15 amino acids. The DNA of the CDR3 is TGCAGTGCTAGACCCCCATGGGCTGTTAATGAAAAACTGTTTTTT. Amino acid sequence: CSARPPWAVNEKLFF.

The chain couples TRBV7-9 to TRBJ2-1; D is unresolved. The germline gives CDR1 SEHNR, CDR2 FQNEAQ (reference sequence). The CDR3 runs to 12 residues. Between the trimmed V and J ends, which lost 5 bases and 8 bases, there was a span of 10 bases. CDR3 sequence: CASSRVADEQFF. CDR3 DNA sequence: TGTGCCAGCAGCCGGGTGGCGGATGAGCAGTTCTTC.

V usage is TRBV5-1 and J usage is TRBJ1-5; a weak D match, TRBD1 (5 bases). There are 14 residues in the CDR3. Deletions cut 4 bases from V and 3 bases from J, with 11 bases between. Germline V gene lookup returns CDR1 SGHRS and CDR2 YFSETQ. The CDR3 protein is CASSEGTNNQPQHF. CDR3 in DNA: TGCGCCAGCAGCGAGGGGACGAACAATCAGCCCCAGCATTTT. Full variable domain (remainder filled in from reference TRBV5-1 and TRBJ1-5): KAGVTQTPRYLIKTRGQQVTLSCSPISGHRSVSWYQQTPGQGLQFLFEYFSETQRNKGNFPGRFSGRQFSNSRSEMNVSTLELGDSALYLCASSEGTNNQPQHFGDGTRLSIL.

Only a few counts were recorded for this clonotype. Written as DNA, the CDR3 is TGTGCCAGCAGTGCCATAGTAGCAGGAGGGCCACCCCCCTACGAGCAGTACTTC. It is translated as CASSAIVAGGPPPYEQYF. The V gene is TRBV12-3 or TRBV12-4, the J gene TRBJ2-7; D possibly corresponds to TRBD2 (6 bases). The length of the CDR3 is 18 residues. V lost 5 bases, J lost 2 bases, and 25 bases lay in between.

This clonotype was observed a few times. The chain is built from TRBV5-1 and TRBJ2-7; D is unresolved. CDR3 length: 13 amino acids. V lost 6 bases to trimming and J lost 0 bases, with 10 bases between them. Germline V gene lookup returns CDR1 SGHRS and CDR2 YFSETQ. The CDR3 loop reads CASNDQNSYEQYF. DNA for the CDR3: TGCGCCAGCAATGACCAGAACTCCTACGAGCAGTACTTC.

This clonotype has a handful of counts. The CDR3 is CASSQDLGLAGGYEQYF. CDR3 nucleotides: TGCGCCAGCAGCCAGGACCTGGGACTAGCGGGAGGGTACGAGCAGTACTTC. V usage is TRBV4-3 and J usage is TRBJ2-7; 16 bases line up with TRBD2. With 3 bases clipped from V and 4 bases from J, the junction kept 6 bases outside the gene matches. This CDR3 has 17 residues. Germline values: CDR1 LGHNA, CDR2 YSLEER.

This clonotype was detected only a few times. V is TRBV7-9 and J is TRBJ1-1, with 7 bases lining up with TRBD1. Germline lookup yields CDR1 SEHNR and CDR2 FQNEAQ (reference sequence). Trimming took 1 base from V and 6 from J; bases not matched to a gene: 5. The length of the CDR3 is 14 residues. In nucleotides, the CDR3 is TGTGCCAGCAGCTTAGTACAGGGGCAGGCTGAAGCTTTCTTT. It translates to CASSLVQGQAEAFF.

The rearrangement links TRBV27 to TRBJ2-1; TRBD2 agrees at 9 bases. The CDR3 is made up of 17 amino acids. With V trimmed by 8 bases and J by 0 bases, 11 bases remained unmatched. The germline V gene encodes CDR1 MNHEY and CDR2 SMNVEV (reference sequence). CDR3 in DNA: TGTGCCAGCGGGGGGCTAGCGGGGCTTAGCTCCTACAATGAGCAGTTCTTC. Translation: CASGGLAGLSSYNEQFF.